This T cell receptor (beta chain) came from a study of PD-1 blockade in classical Hodgkin lymphoma. Whole-study results and caveats: Before treatment, TCR diversity in newly diagnosed patients was reportedly lower than in healthy donors. Prior therapy or disease activity may underlie the repertoire differences, whose causes remain undefined.

In germline, CDR1 is SGHRS, CDR2 YFSETQ. The CDR3 covers 16 residues. Trimming shortened V by 0 bases and J by 1 base, and 12 bases separated the two germline ends. Assay used: immunoSEQ multiplex PCR; TCRdb lists only in-frame clones, some missing. The sample includes about 20,000 clones, around 83% seen only once; the top ten take around 1.3%. On this clone itself: No antigen is known for it.

Time point specified: newly diagnosed, previously untreated cHL patient sample. Magnetic negative selection served to purify CD4+ T cells out of PBMCs that had been thawed. This sequence originates from a human donor with classical Hodgkin lymphoma. The sample consisted of CD4+ T cells from blood. This chain connects TRBV5-1 to TRBJ2-3; a possible D gene is TRBD1 (5 bases). The CDR3 protein is CASSLGDGAGTDTQYF. In DNA, the CDR3 is TGCGCCAGCAGCTTGGGGGATGGGGCTGGCACAGATACGCAGTATTTT.